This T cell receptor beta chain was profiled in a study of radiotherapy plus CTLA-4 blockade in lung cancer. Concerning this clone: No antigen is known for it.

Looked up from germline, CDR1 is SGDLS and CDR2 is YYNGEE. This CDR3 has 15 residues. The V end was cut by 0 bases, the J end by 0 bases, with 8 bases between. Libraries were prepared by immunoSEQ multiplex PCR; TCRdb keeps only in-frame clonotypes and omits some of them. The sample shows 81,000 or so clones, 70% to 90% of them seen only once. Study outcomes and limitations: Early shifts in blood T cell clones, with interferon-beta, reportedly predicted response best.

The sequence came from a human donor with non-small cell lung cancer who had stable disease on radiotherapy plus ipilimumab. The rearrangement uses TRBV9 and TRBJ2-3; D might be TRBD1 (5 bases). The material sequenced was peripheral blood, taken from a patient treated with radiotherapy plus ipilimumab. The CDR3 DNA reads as TGTGCCAGCAGCGTAGAAGGGGTCAGCACAGATACGCAGTATTTT. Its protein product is CASSVEGVSTDTQYF. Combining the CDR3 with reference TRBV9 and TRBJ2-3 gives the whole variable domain DSGVTQTPKHLITATGQRVTLRCSPRSGDLSVYWYQQSLDQGLQFLIQYYNGEERAKGNILERFSAQQFPDLHSELNLSSLELGDSALYFCASSVEGVSTDTQYFGPGTRLTVL.